This T cell receptor beta chain was sequenced for a study of CXCR3-negative and CXCR3-positive naive CD8 T cells. About the research overall: Libraries each contributed about 1.5 +/- 0.3 million TRB reads, for about 135 million in total.

This CDR3 is 13 amino acids long. Germline CDR1 SGHRS, CDR2 YFSETQ. Triplicate sorts of 300,000 cells per CD8+ subset. Findings of the study overall: Naive CXCR3-negative and CXCR3-positive cells had similar TRBV-TRBJ usage; memory differed. Whereas both naive subsets had comparably high diversity, memory CD8+ cells had much lower diversity.

Remarks on this clonotype: The antigen remains unidentified.

cDNA libraries for TRB were generated by 5' RACE incorporating UMI labels. TCRdb re-called the 5' RACE reads; every CDR3 protein appears as one record, without DNA. The sample spans approximately 40,000 distinct CDR3 sequences; the ten largest clones claim about 15%. Sequenced material: memory CD8+ T cells from blood. The clonotype was recovered from a human donor in good health. Some clones in this sample may be carry-over from other donors' samples. V gene TRBV5-1 combines with J gene TRBJ2-1. CDR3 in amino acids: CASSGAYNNEQFF.